These 21 T cell receptor beta chains were sequenced from one sample in a study of blood T cell repertoires in COVID-19. This table comes from immunoSEQ multiplex PCR, and its TCRdb copy is limited to in-frame clones, with some not included. The sample contains around 330,000 clones, over 80% of which appear only once. The sample was PBMCs or T cells enriched from blood (not recorded which). These receptors came from a woman under 30 who had recovered from COVID-19.

The gene calls are TRBV2 and TRBJ2-7, with D hard to call. Trimming shortened V by 6 bases and J by 5 bases, and 11 bases separated the two germline ends. This CDR3 contains 12 residues. The V gene's germline CDR1 is SNHLY and CDR2 FYNNEI. The CDR3 reads CASRVAGHEQYF. The CDR3 bases are TGTGCCAGCAGGGTAGCTGGCCACGAGCAGTACTTC.

This clone is a singleton in its sample. V usage is TRBV19 and J usage is TRBJ2-1, with 11 bases aligning to TRBD2. The V gene's germline CDR1 is LNHDA and CDR2 SQIVND (reference sequence). The CDR3 is made up of 22 amino acids. Trimming at V came to 5 bases and at J to 0 bases, leaving 21 bases not matched to a gene. In DNA form, the CDR3 reads TGTGCCAGTAGTGCTGGGACAGGGCGGCTAGCGGGAGGTACCCACTCCTACAATGAGCAGTTCTTC. It codes for CASSAGTGRLAGGTHSYNEQFF.

The chain combines TRBV6-5 with TRBJ1-1; D not certain. V dropped 2 bases and J dropped 0 bases, with 13 bases sitting between them. This CDR3 is 16 amino acids long. CDR1 is MNHEY, CDR2 SVGAGI, per germline. This chain's CDR3 is CASSYTRGDMNTEAFF. CDR3 nucleotide sequence: TGTGCCAGCAGTTACACCCGGGGAGACATGAACACTGAAGCTTTCTTT.

For the CDR3, the DNA is TGTGCCAGCAGCCTGGCACGGGGGGCCGTTCCGATATACGAGCAGTACTTC. Translated: CASSLARGAVPIYEQYF. The V call is TRBV28, the J call TRBJ2-7; weak D call: TRBD2 (7 bases). V was shortened by 6 bases and J by 4 bases, with 25 bases between the two germline ends. The germline gives CDR1 MDHEN, CDR2 SYDVKM. CDR3 length: 17 amino acids.

The V gene is TRBV6-5, the J gene TRBJ1-2; TRBD1 matches 9 bases. Per the germline V gene, CDR1 is MNHEY and CDR2 is SVGAGI. This CDR3 comprises 14 residues. J gave up 4 bases and V 8 bases, and 8 bases lay outside the gene matches. In DNA form, the CDR3 reads TGTGCCAGCCAAGTGGGACAGGGAATCTATGGCTACACCTTC. This gives the protein CASQVGQGIYGYTF.

This chain uses TRBV9 with TRBJ1-5, with 7 positions matching TRBD1. J gave up 4 bases and V 0 bases, and 4 bases lay outside the gene matches. Germline V gene lookup returns CDR1 SGDLS and CDR2 YYNGEE. The CDR3 runs to 15 residues. DNA for the CDR3: TGTGCCAGCAGCGTAGGGAGGGGGCGAAATCAGCCCCAGCATTTT. Protein product: CASSVGRGRNQPQHF.

This clone was recorded only once. The CDR3 DNA sequence: TGTGCCAGCAGAGCCCCTTGGGAGACCCAGTACTTC. Translated, it gives CASRAPWETQYF. The V gene is TRBV6-5, the J gene TRBJ2-5, with no clear D. With 6 bases removed from V and 5 bases from J, the gap between germline ends came to 10 bases. Germline V CDR1 and CDR2: MNHEY, SVGAGI. The CDR3 has 12 residues.

The chain is built from TRBV20-1 and TRBJ1-6; TRBD1 matches at 9 bases. J was trimmed by 6 bases and V by 3 bases; bases with no gene match: 6. The CDR3 is made up of 15 amino acids. Looked up from germline, CDR1 is DFQATT and CDR2 is SNEGSKA (reference sequence). CDR3 nucleotides: TGCAGTGCTAGTCACAGGGGGCAGGGTAATTCACCCCTCCACTTT. Its translation: CSASHRGQGNSPLHF.

The chain has TRBV7-9 and TRBJ2-7, with D perhaps TRBD1 (5 bases). The CDR3 runs to 14 residues. Trimming removed 6 bases from V and 3 bases from J, with 15 bases in between. Germline CDR1 is SEHNR and CDR2 is FQNEAQ (reference sequence). The CDR3 is CASRKLQADYEQYF. The CDR3 nucleotides read TGTGCCAGCAGGAAATTACAGGCCGACTACGAGCAGTACTTC.

The chain is built from TRBV7-9 and TRBJ2-3; D gene ambiguous. The CDR3 consists of 13 residues. V was trimmed by 4 bases and J by 2 bases, leaving 7 bases between them. CDR1 and CDR2 (germline): SEHNR, FQNEAQ (reference sequence). CDR3 in DNA: TGTGCCAGCAGCTCCCACTCCACAGATACGCAGTATTTT. This codes for CASSSHSTDTQYF.

The gene calls are TRBV5-1 and TRBJ2-2, with TRBD1 identical over 7 bases. The CDR3 covers 15 residues. The germline V gene encodes CDR1 SGHRS and CDR2 YFSETQ. V trimming: 4 bases; J trimming: 7 bases; junction bases outside the gene matches: 10. Here the CDR3 reads CASSADRDRGGELFF. CDR3 DNA sequence: TGCGCCAGCAGCGCAGACAGGGACCGAGGCGGGGAGCTGTTTTTT.

The rearrangement uses TRBV5-6 and TRBJ1-2; TRBD1 is a possible D gene (5 bases). The CDR3 sequence is 17 residues long. Trimming took off 1 base at V and 5 bases at J, with 21 bases between the two ends. Germline loops: CDR1 SGHDT, CDR2 YYEEEE. This CDR3 reads CASSLFRGSFAVYGYTF. For the CDR3, the DNA is TGTGCCAGCAGCTTGTTTAGGGGTTCGTTTGCAGTTTATGGCTACACCTTC.

This clone occurred once. The chain employs TRBV28 and TRBJ1-4; 9 bases are a match to TRBD1. Unmatched junction bases numbered 11, after V lost 1 base and J lost 5 bases. The CDR3 consists of 18 residues. Germline CDR1 and CDR2: MDHEN and SYDVKM. The CDR3 coding sequence is TGTGCCAGCAGTTTATCGCTCCGGGACAGGGAATACAATGAAAAACTGTTTTTT. It specifies CASSLSLRDREYNEKLFF.

The CDR3 DNA reads as TGTGCCAGCTCACCTGTAGCGGGGGGAACGAACACCGGGGAGCTGTTTTTT. Residues: CASSPVAGGTNTGELFF. The V gene is TRBV18, the J gene TRBJ2-2; 10 bases line up with TRBD2. The germline V gene has CDR1 KGHSH and CDR2 LQKENI. The length of the CDR3 is 17 residues. The V and J ends lost 3 bases and 0 bases, in that order; junction bases with no gene match: 4.

This clone was observed once. Other DNA sequences within the sample encode an identical CDR3. The chain carries TRBV18 and TRBJ1-4, with 8 bases lining up with TRBD1. V shed 3 bases, J shed 6 bases, and the junction held 3 bases outside the gene matches. The CDR3 has 14 residues. In germline, CDR1 is KGHSH, CDR2 LQKENI. Here the CDR3 DNA reads TGTGCCAGCTCACCTGACAGGGGAGATGAAAAACTGTTTTTT. Amino acids: CASSPDRGDEKLFF.

This clone has just a few counts. The V call is TRBV7-9, the J call TRBJ1-4; TRBD1 matches at 11 bases. The V and J ends lost 4 bases and 8 bases, in that order; junction bases with no gene match: 3. Germline V lookup: CDR1 SEHNR, CDR2 FQNEAQ (reference sequence). The CDR3 runs 14 residues. The CDR3 here is CASSWTGGSEKLFF. CDR3 nucleotides: TGTGCCAGCAGCTGGACAGGGGGCAGCGAAAAACTGTTTTTT. The full variable domain, in which reference TRBV7-9 and TRBJ1-4 provide the parts outside the CDR3, is DTGVSQNPRHKITKRGQNVTFRCDPISEHNRLYWYRQTLGQGPEFLTYFQNEAQLEKSRLLSDRFSAERPKGSFSTLEIQRTEQGDSAMYLCASSWTGGSEKLFFGSGTQLSVL.

The chain combines TRBV28 with TRBJ1-6, with 11 bases fitting TRBD1. CDR1 and CDR2 from the germline V gene are MDHEN and SYDVKM. J gave up 8 bases and V 2 bases, and 5 bases lay outside the gene matches. CDR3 length: 16 amino acids. The CDR3 protein is CASSLADRGRDSPLHF. CDR3 sequence (DNA): TGTGCCAGCAGTTTAGCGGACAGGGGGCGCGATTCACCCCTCCACTTT.

The chain is built from TRBV30 and TRBJ1-5; D ambiguous. CDR3 length equals 13 residues. Germline V gene data show CDR1 as GTSNPN and CDR2 as SVGIG (reference sequence). Trimming took off 1 base at V and 5 bases at J, with 9 bases between the two ends. The CDR3 reads CAWSAMRDQPQHF. The CDR3 coding sequence is TGTGCCTGGAGTGCTATGAGGGATCAGCCCCAGCATTTT.

The V and J genes are TRBV29-1 and TRBJ1-4; maybe TRBD1 (5 bases). Looked up from germline, CDR1 is SQVTM and CDR2 is ANQGSEA. Trimming removed 0 bases from V and 4 bases from J, with 9 bases in between. The CDR3 totals 14 residues. The CDR3: CSVEEGRGNEKLFF. CDR3 sequence (DNA): TGCAGCGTTGAAGAGGGGCGAGGTAATGAAAAACTGTTTTTT.

The rearrangement uses TRBV28 and TRBJ2-1, with TRBD2 matching over 9 bases. CDR3 length: 15 residues. The trim removed 5 bases at V and 7 bases at J, leaving 9 bases unmatched. Germline V gene sequence: CDR1 MDHEN, CDR2 SYDVKM. The CDR3 DNA reads TGTGCCAGCAGTCCCCTAGCGGGACCTATGAATGAGCAGTTCTTC. Encoded protein: CASSPLAGPMNEQFF. Full variable domain (outside the CDR3, taken from reference TRBV28 and TRBJ2-1): DVKVTQSSRYLVKRTGEKVFLECVQDMDHENMFWYRQDPGLGLRLIYFSYDVKMKEKGDIPEGYSVSREKKERFSLILESASTNQTSMYLCASSPLAGPMNEQFFGPGTRLTVL.

The J gene is TRBJ1-4, the V gene TRBV18, with 8 bases lining up with TRBD1. V was clipped by 4 bases and J by 3 bases; unmatched bases: 13. The CDR3 spans 18 residues. Germline V lookup: CDR1 KGHSH, CDR2 LQKENI. CDR3 protein: CASSQDMTGADPNEKLFF. The CDR3 nucleotides are TGTGCCAGCTCACAGGACATGACAGGGGCGGACCCTAATGAAAAACTGTTTTTT.